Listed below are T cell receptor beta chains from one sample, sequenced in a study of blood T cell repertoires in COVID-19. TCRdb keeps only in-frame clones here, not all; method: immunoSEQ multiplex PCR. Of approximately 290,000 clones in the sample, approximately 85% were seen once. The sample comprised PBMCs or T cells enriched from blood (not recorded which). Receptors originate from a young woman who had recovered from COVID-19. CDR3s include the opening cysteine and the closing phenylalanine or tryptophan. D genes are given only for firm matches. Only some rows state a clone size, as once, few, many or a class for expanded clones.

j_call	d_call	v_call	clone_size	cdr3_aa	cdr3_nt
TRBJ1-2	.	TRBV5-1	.	CASSLALRGQDYGYTF	TGCGCCAGCAGCTTGGCCTTGCGAGGGCAGGACTATGGCTACACCTTC
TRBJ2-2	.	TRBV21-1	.	CASSKLAGGPGELFF	TGTGCCAGCAGCAAACTAGCGGGAGGGCCCGGGGAGCTGTTTTTT
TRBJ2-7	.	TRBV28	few	CASGYFRDSWQYF	TGTGCCAGCGGGTACTTCCGGGACTCCTGGCAGTACTTC
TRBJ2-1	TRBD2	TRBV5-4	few	CASSGYGGGAYNEQFF	TGTGCCAGCAGCGGTTATGGGGGAGGGGCCTACAATGAGCAGTTCTTC
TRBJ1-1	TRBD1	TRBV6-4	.	CASSAGGGNTEAFF	TGTGCCAGCAGCGCAGGGGGCGGGAACACTGAAGCTTTCTTT
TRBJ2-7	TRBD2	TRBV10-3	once	CAISEPGTSYEQYF	TGTGCCATCAGTGAGCCGGGGACTAGCTACGAGCAGTACTTC
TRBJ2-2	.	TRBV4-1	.	CASSQDVRGNIFYTGELFF	TGCGCCAGCAGCCAAGATGTACGGGGGAACATTTTTTACACCGGGGAGCTGTTTTTT
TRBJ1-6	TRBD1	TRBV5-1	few	CASNPTGSNSPLHF	TGCGCCAGCAACCCGACAGGGAGCAATTCACCCCTCCACTTT
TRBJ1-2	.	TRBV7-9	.	CASSPQGAHGYTF	TGTGCCAGCAGCCCTCAGGGTGCGCATGGCTACACCTTC
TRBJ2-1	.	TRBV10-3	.	CAISEFIGGHNEQFF	TGTGCCATCAGTGAATTTATTGGGGGCCACAATGAGCAGTTCTTC
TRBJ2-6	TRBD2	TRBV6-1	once	CASSEGGLAGIFSGANVLTF	TGTGCCAGCAGTGAAGGCGGACTAGCGGGTATCTTCTCTGGGGCCAACGTCCTGACTTTC
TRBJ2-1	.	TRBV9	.	CASSVGQGRYNEQFF	TGTGCCAGCAGCGTAGGGCAGGGTCGATACAATGAGCAGTTCTTC
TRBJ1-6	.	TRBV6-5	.	CASSYSFAPDSPLHF	TGTGCCAGCAGTTACTCGTTTGCTCCAGATTCACCCCTCCACTTT
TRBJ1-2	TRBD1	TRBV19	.	CASAGQDSYGYTF	TGTGCCAGTGCCGGACAGGATAGCTATGGCTACACCTTC
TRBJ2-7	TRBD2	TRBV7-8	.	CASSLMTSGTYEQYF	TGTGCCAGCAGCTTAATGACTAGCGGAACCTACGAGCAGTACTTC
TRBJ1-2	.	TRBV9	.	CASSVQGAYGYTF	TGTGCCAGCAGCGTACAGGGTGCGTATGGCTACACCTTC
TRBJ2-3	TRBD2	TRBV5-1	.	CASSLLAGVNTDTQYF	TGCGCCAGCAGCTTGTTAGCGGGAGTAAATACAGATACGCAGTATTTT
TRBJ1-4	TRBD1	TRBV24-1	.	CATSESPGGLGKLFF	TGTGCCACCAGTGAAAGCCCAGGGGGCTTAGGAAAACTGTTTTTT
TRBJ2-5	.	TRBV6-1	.	CASSESEGGQETQYF	TGTGCCAGCAGTGAAAGTGAGGGGGGGCAGGAGACCCAGTACTTC
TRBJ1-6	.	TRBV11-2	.	CASSSGNSPLHF	TGTGCCAGCAGCTCGGGGAATTCACCCCTCCACTTT
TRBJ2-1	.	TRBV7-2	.	CASSSGAGLPYNEQFF	TGTGCCAGCAGCTCCGGTGCAGGGCTCCCCTACAATGAGCAGTTCTTC
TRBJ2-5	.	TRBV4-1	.	CASSQTLGETQYF	TGCGCCAGCAGCCAAACCCTCGGGGAGACCCAGTACTTC
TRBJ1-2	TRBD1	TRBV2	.	CASRASSRGPYGYTF	TGTGCCAGCAGAGCAAGTTCAAGGGGGCCCTATGGCTACACCTTC
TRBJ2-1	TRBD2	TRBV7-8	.	CASSLGRVSYNEQFF	TGTGCCAGCAGCCTAGGGAGGGTTTCCTACAATGAGCAGTTCTTC
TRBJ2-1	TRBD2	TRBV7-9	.	CASSLGGLAGNEQFF	TGTGCCAGCAGCTTAGGCGGACTAGCGGGAAATGAGCAGTTCTTC
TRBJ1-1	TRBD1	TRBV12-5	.	CASGLAGQGMNTEAFF	TGTGCTAGTGGTTTGGCGGGACAGGGAATGAACACTGAAGCTTTCTTT
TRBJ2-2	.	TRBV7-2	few	CASSLTPGGLSTGELFF	TGTGCCAGCAGCCTTACTCCGGGGGGCCTAAGCACCGGGGAGCTGTTTTTT
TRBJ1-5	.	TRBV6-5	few	CASKGRGSQPQHF	TGTGCCAGCAAAGGTAGGGGCTCCCAGCCCCAGCATTTT
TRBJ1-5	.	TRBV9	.	CASRPRGDEVGNQPQHF	TGTGCCAGCAGGCCGCGGGGGGATGAGGTTGGCAATCAGCCCCAGCATTTT
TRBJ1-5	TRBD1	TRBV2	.	CASSEGSGGRQPQHF	TGTGCCAGCAGTGAAGGGTCAGGGGGACGTCAGCCCCAGCATTTT
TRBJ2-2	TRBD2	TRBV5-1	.	CASSPDLAGGYTGELFF	TGCGCCAGCAGCCCGGATTTGGCGGGGGGATACACCGGGGAGCTGTTTTTT
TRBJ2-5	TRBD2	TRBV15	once	CATSRNIAGGGETQYF	TGTGCCACCAGCAGAAATATAGCGGGAGGGGGGGAGACCCAGTACTTC
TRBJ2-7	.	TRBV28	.	CASSQQVSYEQYF	TGTGCCAGCAGCCAACAGGTATCTTACGAGCAGTACTTC
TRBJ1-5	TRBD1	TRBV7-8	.	CASSSSPGQGMQPQHF	TGTGCCAGCAGCTCCTCACCGGGACAGGGCATGCAGCCCCAGCATTTT
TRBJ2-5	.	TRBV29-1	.	CSVVLDRYQETQYF	TGCAGCGTTGTTTTGGACAGATACCAAGAGACCCAGTACTTC
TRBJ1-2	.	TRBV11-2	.	CASSPEEGPSNYGYTF	TGTGCCAGCAGCCCCGAGGAGGGCCCGTCTAACTATGGCTACACCTTC
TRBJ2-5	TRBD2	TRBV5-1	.	CASRGSLLVAGEETQYF	TGCGCCAGCAGGGGCTCCCTTCTTGTGGCGGGGGAAGAGACCCAGTACTTC
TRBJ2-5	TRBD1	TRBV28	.	CASSSTGKGTQYF	TGTGCCAGCAGCTCGACAGGGAAGGGGACCCAGTACTTC
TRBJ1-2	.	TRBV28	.	CASSLYQGNYGYTF	TGTGCCAGCAGTTTATACCAGGGAAACTATGGCTACACCTTC
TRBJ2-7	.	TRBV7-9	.	CASSLITGYEQYF	TGTGCCAGCAGCTTGATTACGGGCTACGAGCAGTACTTC
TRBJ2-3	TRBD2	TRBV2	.	CASSEYRLAGASSTDTQYF	TGTGCCAGCAGTGAATACAGACTAGCGGGCGCCTCTAGCACAGATACGCAGTATTTT
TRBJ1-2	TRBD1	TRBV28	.	CASSFIQGGGYTF	TGTGCCAGCAGTTTTATACAGGGGGGTGGCTACACCTTC
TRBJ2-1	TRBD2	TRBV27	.	CASRPTSGIYNEQFF	TGTGCCAGCCGCCCCACTAGCGGGATTTACAATGAGCAGTTCTTC
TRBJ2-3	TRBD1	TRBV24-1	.	CATSDPVGTGTSTDTQYF	TGTGCCACCAGTGATCCCGTGGGGACAGGGACAAGCACAGATACGCAGTATTTT
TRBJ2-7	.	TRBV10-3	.	CAISDPGMPSYEQYF	TGTGCCATCAGTGATCCAGGGATGCCCTCTTACGAGCAGTACTTC
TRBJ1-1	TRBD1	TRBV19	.	CASSTGGWNTEAFF	TGTGCCAGTAGTACAGGGGGCTGGAACACTGAAGCTTTCTTT
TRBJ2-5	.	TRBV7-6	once	CASSLQRYQETQYF	TGTGCCAGCAGCTTACAGAGGTACCAAGAGACCCAGTACTTC
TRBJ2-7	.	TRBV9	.	CASSVGRGPSYEQYF	TGTGCCAGCAGCGTAGGGCGGGGCCCTTCCTACGAGCAGTACTTC
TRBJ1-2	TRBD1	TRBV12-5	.	CASGFRDRGLNYGYTF	TGTGCTAGTGGTTTCCGGGACAGGGGGCTTAACTATGGCTACACCTTC
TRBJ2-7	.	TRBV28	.	CASSSLSADEQYF	TGTGCCAGCAGTTCATTGAGTGCCGACGAGCAGTACTTC
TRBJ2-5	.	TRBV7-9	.	CASSLGGFVGETQYF	TGTGCCAGCAGCTTAGGAGGGTTTGTTGGAGAGACCCAGTACTTC
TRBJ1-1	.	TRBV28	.	CASSPPAGTINTEAFF	TGTGCCAGCAGTCCTCCCGCAGGGACAATCAACACTGAAGCTTTCTTT
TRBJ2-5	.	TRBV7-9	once	CASSLDQGTQYF	TGTGCCAGCAGCTTAGATCAGGGAACCCAGTACTTC
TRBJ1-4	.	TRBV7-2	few	CASSLAPPIRGEKLFF	TGTGCCAGCAGCTTAGCGCCCCCGATAAGGGGGGAAAAACTGTTTTTT